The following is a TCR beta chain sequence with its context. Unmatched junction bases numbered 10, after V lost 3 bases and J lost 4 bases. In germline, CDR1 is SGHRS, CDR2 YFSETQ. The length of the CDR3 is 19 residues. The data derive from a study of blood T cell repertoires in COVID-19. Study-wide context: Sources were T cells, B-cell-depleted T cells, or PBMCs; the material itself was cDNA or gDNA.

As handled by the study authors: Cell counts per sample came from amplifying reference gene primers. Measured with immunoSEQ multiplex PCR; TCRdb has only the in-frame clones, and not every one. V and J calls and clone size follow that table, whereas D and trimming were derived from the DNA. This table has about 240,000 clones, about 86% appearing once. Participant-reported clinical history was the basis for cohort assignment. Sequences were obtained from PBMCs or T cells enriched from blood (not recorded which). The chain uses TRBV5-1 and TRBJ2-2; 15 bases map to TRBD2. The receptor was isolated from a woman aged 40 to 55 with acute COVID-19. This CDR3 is CASSSRTSGRAYLTGELFF. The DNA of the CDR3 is TGCGCCAGCAGCTCTAGGACTAGCGGGAGGGCCTACCTCACCGGGGAGCTGTTTTTT.